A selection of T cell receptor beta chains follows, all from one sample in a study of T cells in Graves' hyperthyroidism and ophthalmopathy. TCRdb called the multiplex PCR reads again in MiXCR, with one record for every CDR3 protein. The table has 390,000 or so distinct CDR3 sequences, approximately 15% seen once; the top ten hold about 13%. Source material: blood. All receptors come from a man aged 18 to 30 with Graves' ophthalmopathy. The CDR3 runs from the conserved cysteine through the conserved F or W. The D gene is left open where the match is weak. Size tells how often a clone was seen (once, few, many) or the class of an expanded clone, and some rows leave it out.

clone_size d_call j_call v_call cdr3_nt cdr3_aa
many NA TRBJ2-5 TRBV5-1 TGCGCCAGCAGCTTGTGGACAGACCAAGAGACCCAGTACTTC CASSLWTDQETQYF
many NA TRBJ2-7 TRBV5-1 TGCGCCAGCAGCTTGGTTCTACAGGGTGTCAACGAGCAGTACTTC CASSLVLQGVNEQYF
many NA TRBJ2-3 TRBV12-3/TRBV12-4 TGTGCCAGCAGTTTAGCGGGGGCAAGGGCAGATACGCAGTATTTT CASSLAGARADTQYF
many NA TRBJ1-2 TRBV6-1 TGTGCCAGCAGCGCAATAGGGTTAGGCTACACCTTC CASSAIGLGYTF
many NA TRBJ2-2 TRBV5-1 TGCGCCAGCAGCGCGGGGAGGGGGACCGACGGGGAGCTGTTTTTT CASSAGRGTDGELFF
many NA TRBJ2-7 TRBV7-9 TGTGCCAGCAGCTTAGAATACCGAGGCAACGAGCAGTACTTC CASSLEYRGNEQYF
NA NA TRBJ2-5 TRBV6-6 TGTGCCAGCAGTTACTCGAGCGGCCCTACGTTCGGGACCCAGTACTTC CASSYSSGPTFGTQYF
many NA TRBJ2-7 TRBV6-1 TGTGCCAGCAGAGCCCTAGGGGGACCCTACGAGCAGTACTTC CASRALGGPYEQYF
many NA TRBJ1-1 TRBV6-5 TGTGCCAGCAGTTACTCAATCTCGGGGGGCGCGGACACTGAAGCTTTCTTT CASSYSISGGADTEAFF
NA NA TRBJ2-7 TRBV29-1 TGCAGCGTTATCGCTGGGGGGCTGGTCAATGAGCAGTACTTC CSVIAGGLVNEQYF
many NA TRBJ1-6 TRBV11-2 TGTGCCAGCAGCTTATCGAGCTCCTATAATTCACCCCTCCACTTT CASSLSSSYNSPLHF
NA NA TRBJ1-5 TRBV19 TGTGCCACCAAGCCAGATTATAGCAATCAGCCCCAGCATTTT CATKPDYSNQPQHF
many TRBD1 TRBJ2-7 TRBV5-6 TGTGCCAGCAGCTCCCTCGGGACAGCGGAGGTCTACGAGCAGTACTTC CASSSLGTAEVYEQYF
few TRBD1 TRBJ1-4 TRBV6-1 TGTGCCAGCAGTTACGGTCCAACAGGGGGGACGTTCGATGAAAAACTGTTTTTT CASSYGPTGGTFDEKLFF
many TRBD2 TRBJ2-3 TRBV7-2 TGTGCCAGCAACCCAAGACCGGGACTAGACTCAGATACGCAGTATTTT CASNPRPGLDSDTQYF
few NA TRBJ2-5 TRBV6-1 TGTGCCAGCAGTCGACGGGAGACGGAGACCCAGTACTTC CASSRRETETQYF
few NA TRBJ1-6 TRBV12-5 TGTGCTAGTGGTCCTAGGAGGAATTCACCCCTCCACTTT CASGPRRNSPLHF
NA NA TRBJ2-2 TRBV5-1 TGCGCCAGCAGCTTGGCGGCGGATACCGGGGAGCTGTTTTTT CASSLAADTGELFF
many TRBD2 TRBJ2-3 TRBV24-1 TGTGCCACCAGTGATACCGGGACTAACGGGAAGGATACGCAGTATTTT CATSDTGTNGKDTQYF
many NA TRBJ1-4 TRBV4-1 TGCGCCAGCAGCCACATCCCAGATGAAAAACTGTTTTTT CASSHIPDEKLFF
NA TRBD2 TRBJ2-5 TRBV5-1 TGCGCCAGCAGCATTGCTAGCGGGAGGTCCCAAGAGACCCAGTACTTC CASSIASGRSQETQYF
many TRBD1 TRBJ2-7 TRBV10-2 TGCGCCAGCACCCCGAACAGGGGAGTGGACGAGCAGTACTTC CASTPNRGVDEQYF
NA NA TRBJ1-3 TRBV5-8 TGTGCCAGCAGCTTGGAGCACTCTGGAAACACCATATATTTT CASSLEHSGNTIYF
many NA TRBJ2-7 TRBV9 TGTGCCAGCAGCGTAGGGAGCGGAGCCTCCTACGAGCAGTACTTC CASSVGSGASYEQYF
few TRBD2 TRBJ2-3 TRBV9 TGTGCCAGCAGCGGGGGAGGGTTCTACACAGATACGCAGTATTTT CASSGGGFYTDTQYF
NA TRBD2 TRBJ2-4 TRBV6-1 TGTGCCAGCAGCTATAGCGGGAGCCTAGCCAAAAACATTCAGTACTTC CASSYSGSLAKNIQYF
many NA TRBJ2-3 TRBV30 TGTGCCTGGAACCAGGCTACGACCTCGTCAGATACGCAGTATTTT CAWNQATTSSDTQYF
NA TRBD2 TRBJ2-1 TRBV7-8 TGTGCCAGCAGCTTAGGGACTAGCCGGCTCAATGAGCAGTTCTTC CASSLGTSRLNEQFF
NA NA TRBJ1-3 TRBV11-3 TGTGCCAGCAGCTTTTCGGGGGGAAACACCATATATTTT CASSFSGGNTIYF
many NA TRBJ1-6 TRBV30 TGTGCCTGCCGGGACCAACCCAATTCACCCCTCCACTTT CACRDQPNSPLHF
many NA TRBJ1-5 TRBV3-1 TGTGCCAGCAGCCAGGTGTTAGGGCCCCAGCATTTT CASSQVLGPQHF
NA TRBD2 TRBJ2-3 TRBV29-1 TGCAGCGTTGAGACTAGCATTTTTCCAGATACGCAGTATTTT CSVETSIFPDTQYF
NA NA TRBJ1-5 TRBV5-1 TGCGCCAGCAGCTTGGCCGGGTTGGGGAATCAGCCCCAGCATTTT CASSLAGLGNQPQHF
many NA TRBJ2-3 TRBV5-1 TGCGCCAGCAGCTTGGAGACTAGCACAGATACGCAGTATTTT CASSLETSTDTQYF
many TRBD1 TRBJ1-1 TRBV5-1 TGCGCCAGCAGCTTTGGCCGGGGACAGTTGAACACTGAAGCTTTCTTT CASSFGRGQLNTEAFF
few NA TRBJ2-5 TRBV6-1 TGTGCCAGCGGGATACCCCCCGGAACTAGCAGGGTGGCCCAGTACTTC CASGIPPGTSRVAQYF
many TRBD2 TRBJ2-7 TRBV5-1 TGCGCCAGCAGCTTGACGGGACTAGCGGGCGACGAGCAGTACTTC CASSLTGLAGDEQYF
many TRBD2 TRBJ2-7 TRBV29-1 TGCAGCGTGCTAACCGGGACTAGCGGGGGTATCGTCCGCGAGCAGTACTTC CSVLTGTSGGIVREQYF
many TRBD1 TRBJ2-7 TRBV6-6 TGTGCCAGCAGTTACTCGGACAGGGGGCCCTCGCAGTACTTC CASSYSDRGPSQYF
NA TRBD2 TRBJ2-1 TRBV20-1 TGCAGTGCTGCAGGACTAGCGGGATGCAATGAGCAGTTCTTC CSAAGLAGCNEQFF
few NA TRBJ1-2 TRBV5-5 TGTGCCAGCAGCTTAGTGATTCCAGGCCCTAACCATGGCTACACCTTC CASSLVIPGPNHGYTF
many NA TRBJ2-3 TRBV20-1 TGCAGTGCTAGTCACGAGTTGCCGACAGATACGCAGTATTTT CSASHELPTDTQYF
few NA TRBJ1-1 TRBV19 TGTGCCAGTAGTTCAAGTACCGGGACTGAAGCTTTCTTT CASSSSTGTEAFF
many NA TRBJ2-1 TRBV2 TGTGCCAGCAGTGGGGTAGGAAGCCAAAATGAGCAGTTCTTC CASSGVGSQNEQFF
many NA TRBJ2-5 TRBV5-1 TGCGCCAGCAGCTTGGGGTCCTCGAGCCTCGGGGAGACCCAGTACTTC CASSLGSSSLGETQYF